This entry is about one TCR beta chain. This sample was included in a study of blood T cell repertoires in COVID-19. Turning to the study itself: Both acute and convalescent COVID-19 samples were obtained from the United States, Italy and Spain. PBMCs, B-cell-depleted T cells, or T cells provided the cDNA or gDNA that made up the material.

The CDR3 is 12 amino acids. Between the trimmed V and J ends, which lost 6 bases and 7 bases, there was a span of 10 bases. Authors' methods: How many nucleated cells were present was estimated from reference gene primer amplification. Repertoires were generated with immunoSEQ multiplex PCR, while TCRdb's copy carries only in-frame clones and drops some. V, J and clone size reflect that table, while D and trimming were determined from the DNA. The sample shows a few hundred thousand clones, approximately 90% of them seen only once. Sequencing was carried out using peripheral blood. The sequence was collected from a man aged 25 to 40 with acute or convalescent COVID-19. The gene calls are TRBV12-3 or TRBV12-4 and TRBJ2-1; D is ambiguous. The CDR3 sequence is CASRLLRNEQFF. In DNA form, the CDR3 reads TGTGCCAGCAGGCTCCTCAGGAATGAGCAGTTCTTC.